A single T cell receptor beta chain is shown here with its context. This clonotype was recorded at least ten times. What this receptor recognizes is not known. The input lacks base qualities; no much larger clone sits a single base away. The sample originates from a study of read filtering for tumor transcriptome and immune sequencing (dated by TCRdb to the early 2020s). For context, the study as a whole: The cohort was composed of more than 16 male and some 15 female patients, with a mean age of about 68 years and an age range of about 45 to 90. One of the main goals was to work out a read-filtering strategy for immune repertoire data, in particular whether clonotypes backed by only a single read should be removed. Under revised international staging, about eight patients fell into R-ISS I, 15 or so into R-ISS II and six or seven into R-ISS III. Using the same bone marrow samples, the study ran both targeted immune repertoire sequencing and bulk whole-transcriptome sequencing and then compared the TCR repertoires from each method. TCR-region mapped reads per sample ranged from about 4 to 11 million with IR-seq versus only about 75 to 1,400 with RNA-seq. After DNase treatment, whole-transcriptome libraries were prepared with the TruSeq RNA Access Library Prep Kit.

The full study reports these points: Removing single-read clonotypes increased the correlation between IR-seq and RNA-seq shared clonotype proportions. In IR-seq, around four fifths of clonotypes but around 3.5% of total reads were represented by single-read clonotypes, whereas in RNA-seq, about 76% of clonotypes and approximately 45% of reads were represented by single-read clonotypes. Compared with RNA-seq, IR-seq captured clonotypes at much greater depth and more reliably, and a smaller IR-seq throughput was enough to identify most of the shared clonotypes. Rather than purified T cells, the sorted CD138-negative fraction was a mixed bone marrow immune population.

V loses 6 bases, J loses 6 bases, and the germline ends lie 12 bases apart. The CDR3 sequence holds 13 residues, the cysteine and phenylalanine included. Solely the CDR3 DNA is kept, with 39 bases framed from the first base. Taken from the germline V gene, the CDR1 and CDR2 loops are MDHEN and SYDVKM. Bone marrow was sampled from every patient at the time of active disease. Ficoll-Hypaque density gradient centrifugation was used to isolate bone marrow mononuclear cells. To remove myeloma plasma cells, the cells were labeled with CD138 magnetic microbeads on a MACS separator, and CD138-negative cells were then collected by negative selection. The purity of the isolated cells was checked by flow cytometry with CD138 antibodies on an Attune NxT. TRIzol reagent was used to extract total RNA, which was then quantified with a NanoDrop spectrophotometer. Paired RNA-seq and IR-seq were performed on each patient's CD138-negative bone marrow sample.

TCR libraries were built from 400 ng RNA with the Immunoverse kit, using molecular barcoded adaptors covering alpha/delta and beta/gamma chains. TCR library preparation was performed with the same RNA that was used for transcriptome sequencing. An Illumina HiSeq 4000 with 2 x 150 cycles was used to sequence the TCR libraries. Processing in the source paper ran as follows. With MiXCR, TCR reads were aligned to human V, D, J and C references and assembled into CDR3 clonotypes, with quality filtering and error correction included. Clonotype counts and gene usage diversity were analyzed with the tcR package in R. Raw mapping reads were checked after the RNA-seq reads had been mapped by STAR aligner version 2.5.3a onto the human GRCh37 genome. To test how sequencing depth affects detected clonotypes, IR-seq fastq files were randomly downsampled with Seqtk 1.3. TCRdb redid the processing of the public reads, applying fastp at Q25 and MiXCR, and retained in-frame beta chains. Every entry covers one CDR3 protein and lists the most common genes and DNA from its rows. These V and J calls rely on TCRdb rather than the paper's analysis. This sample holds some 130,000 distinct CDR3 sequences; approximately 12% were observed only once. In total, the top ten clones hold 8% to 13% of the sample.

The sequence was obtained from a donor at least 40 years old with multiple myeloma. The material sequenced was a population of CD138-negative cells sorted from bone marrow. Interpreted using the paper, the cell subset or site label stands for: bone marrow mononuclear cells depleted of CD138+ plasma/myeloma cells by negative magnetic selection. Recombination connected TRBV28 to TRBJ2-1, with the D call perhaps TRBD1 or TRBD2, each one matching 5 bases. The nucleotide sequence is given as TGTGCCAGCAGAGAATCAGGGACCAATGAGCAGTTCTTC. It translates as CASRESGTNEQFF.